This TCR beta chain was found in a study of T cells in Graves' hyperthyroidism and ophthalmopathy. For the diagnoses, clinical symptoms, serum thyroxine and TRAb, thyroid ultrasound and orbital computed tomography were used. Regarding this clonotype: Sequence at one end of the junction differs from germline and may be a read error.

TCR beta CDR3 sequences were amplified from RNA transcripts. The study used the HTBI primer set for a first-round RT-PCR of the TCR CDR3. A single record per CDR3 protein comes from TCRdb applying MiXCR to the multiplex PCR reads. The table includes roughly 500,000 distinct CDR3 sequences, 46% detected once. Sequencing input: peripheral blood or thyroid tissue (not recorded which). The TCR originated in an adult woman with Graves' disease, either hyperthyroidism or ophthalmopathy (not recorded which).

The CDR3 region has the DNA TGTGCCTGTCGGGACTCCACTCGTGGGGAGCTGGTTTTT. Amino acids: CACRDSTRGELVF. The chain combines TRBV30 with TRBJ2-2, with TRBD2 as a possible D gene (6 bases). The CDR3 spans 13 residues. Germline V gene lookup returns CDR1 GTSNPN and CDR2 SVGIG (reference sequence). The full variable domain, rest sourced from reference TRBV30 and TRBJ2-2, is SQTIHQWPATLVQPVGSPLSLECTVEGTSNPNLYWYRQAAGRGLQLLFYSVGIGQISSEVPQNLSASRPQDRQFILSSKKLLLSDSGFYLCACRDSTRGELVFGEGSRLTVL.